The rows below give T cell receptor beta chains drawn from one sample of a study of blood T cell repertoires in COVID-19. Profiling relied on immunoSEQ multiplex PCR, and the TCRdb table lists in-frame clones only, not all of them. The sample lists 150,000 to 200,000 clones, roughly 80% occurring once. What was sequenced was peripheral blood. The receptors come from a woman aged 25-40 years with acute or convalescent COVID-19. Each CDR3 is given with its conserved first and last residue. Each record gives: V gene, D gene, J gene, clone size, CDR3 protein. The D gene is left open where the match is weak. Where a row states a size, it is once, few, many or the class of an expanded clone; other rows omit it.

TRBV27	-	TRBJ2-7	-	CASSIRQGHEQYF
TRBV28	TRBD1	TRBJ2-5	-	CASSTRTGGRETQYF
TRBV27	-	TRBJ2-3	-	CATHRGDTQYF
TRBV29-1	TRBD1	TRBJ2-2	-	CSVRMTGATGELFF
TRBV7-2	-	TRBJ1-3	-	CASSLEDRDSGNTIYF
TRBV7-2	-	TRBJ1-5	-	CASSLSADQPQHF
TRBV15	-	TRBJ1-2	-	CATSRVTAGSSYGYTF
TRBV9	-	TRBJ1-2	once	CASSVSSIVYGYTF
TRBV5-1	-	TRBJ2-1	-	CASSLQGGVGFGYNEQFF
TRBV10-3	TRBD1	TRBJ1-2	-	CAISELGQGPYGYTF
TRBV5-6	TRBD2	TRBJ2-7	-	CASSPGGRVAYEQYF
TRBV30	-	TRBJ2-1	-	CAWASGTGRNEQFF
TRBV5-1	TRBD1	TRBJ1-2	-	CASSFGTGYTYGYTF
TRBV11-2	-	TRBJ1-2	-	CASSSRGNYGYTF
TRBV20-1	TRBD2	TRBJ2-1	-	CSASSGRVNEQFF
TRBV28	-	TRBJ1-2	once	CASSQLRGGSGYTF
TRBV19	TRBD1	TRBJ1-5	-	CASSSATGGSNQPQHF
TRBV5-6	-	TRBJ2-1	-	CASSSGSPLRQFF
TRBV27	TRBD2	TRBJ2-7	-	CASSSGLAEQYF
TRBV27	TRBD1	TRBJ1-1	many	CASSQRQGSTEAFF
TRBV9	TRBD2	TRBJ2-2	-	CASSVQAGGRRELFF
TRBV7-9	TRBD1	TRBJ2-2	-	CASIPGDSGELFF
TRBV27	-	TRBJ2-1	few	CASNPGGVLLTGQFF
TRBV6-5	TRBD1	TRBJ2-7	-	CASKTTRQGPYEQYF
TRBV9	-	TRBJ1-6	-	CASSVGGFDSPLHF
TRBV12-3/TRBV12-4	TRBD2	TRBJ2-1	-	CASGRLARHEQFF
TRBV7-8	-	TRBJ1-2	-	CASSLDRSSYGYTF
TRBV5-1	-	TRBJ2-7	few	CASSSSGGRGYEQYF
TRBV9	TRBD2	TRBJ2-5	-	CASSVATATSGSIRGETQYF
TRBV24-1	-	TRBJ1-1	-	CATSDPGTSEAFF
TRBV30	-	TRBJ1-1	-	CAWAGGTEAFF
TRBV7-8	-	TRBJ1-2	-	CASSVDRTQANYGYTF
TRBV9	-	TRBJ2-2	-	CASSVEGQPTGELFF
TRBV28	TRBD2	TRBJ2-1	-	CASIQPGLAGVRGYNEQFF
TRBV28	-	TRBJ2-7	-	CASRQGGKGNYEQYF
TRBV11-3	-	TRBJ2-2	-	CASSLARGTGELFF
TRBV15	TRBD1	TRBJ2-5	-	CATSSGQEETQYF
TRBV7-9	-	TRBJ2-3	-	CASSPPRTELSTDTQYF
TRBV6-4	-	TRBJ2-3	-	CASSGQSTDTQYF
TRBV10-1	TRBD2	TRBJ2-1	-	CASRPGLAGGTYRHNEQFF
TRBV5-1	-	TRBJ1-6	-	CASSLGGQEFYNSPLHF
TRBV15	-	TRBJ1-5	-	CATSRERDSNQPQHF